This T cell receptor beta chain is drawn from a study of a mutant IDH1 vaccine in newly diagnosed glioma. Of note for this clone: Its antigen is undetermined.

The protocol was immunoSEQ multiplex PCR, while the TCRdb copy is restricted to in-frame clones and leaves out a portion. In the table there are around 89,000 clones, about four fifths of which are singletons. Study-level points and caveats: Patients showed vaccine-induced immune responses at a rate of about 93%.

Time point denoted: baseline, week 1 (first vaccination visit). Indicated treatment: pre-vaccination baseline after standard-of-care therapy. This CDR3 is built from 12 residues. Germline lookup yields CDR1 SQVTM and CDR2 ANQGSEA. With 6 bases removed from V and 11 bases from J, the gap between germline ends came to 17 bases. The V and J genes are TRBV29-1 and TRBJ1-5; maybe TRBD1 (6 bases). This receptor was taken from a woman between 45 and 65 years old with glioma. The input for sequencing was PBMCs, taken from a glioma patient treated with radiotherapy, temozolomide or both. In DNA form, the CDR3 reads TGCAGCGTCGCGGACGGGGGCAAAGCCCAGCATTTT. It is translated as CSVADGGKAQHF.